This T cell receptor beta chain was retrieved from a study of T cell responses to AZD1222 COVID-19 vaccine. Study-level points and caveats: The donors showed a predominance of white British ancestry and of females, with possible underestimation of clonal diversity. Spike-specific TCR breadth and depth both grew after two AZD1222 doses.

Concerning this clone: Its matching antigen is unknown.

Sequenced by immunoSEQ multiplex PCR; TCRdb stores in-frame clones only, minus some. The repertoire holds 100,000 to 150,000 clones, with roughly nine tenths as singletons. The TCR comes from an adult in good health. Sample: peripheral blood, taken on day 0 of AZD1222 vaccination.

The CDR3 loop is CASADLGTLNTGELFF. CDR3 in DNA: TGTGCCAGCGCCGATCTGGGGACACTGAACACCGGGGAGCTGTTTTTT. This chain connects TRBV28 to TRBJ2-2, with D possibly TRBD1 on 6 matching bases. The germline gives CDR1 MDHEN, CDR2 SYDVKM. Deletions cut 8 bases from V and 1 base from J, with 17 bases between. The CDR3 consists of 16 residues.